Here is one T cell receptor beta chain with its context. The antigen is not known. This sample was taken from a study of OX40 agonist ivuxolimab in advanced cancers. V lost 3 bases and J 5 bases, leaving 14 bases between the germline ends. CDR3 length equals 14 residues. In germline, CDR1 is SEHNR, CDR2 FQNEAQ (reference sequence). Broader study findings: Compared with others, partial responders at 0.1-3.0 mg/kg displayed clonal expansion among the lowest.

Data came from immunoSEQ multiplex PCR; TCRdb stores just in-frame clones and leaves some out. The sample carries about 70,000 clones, around nine tenths recorded once. Sequenced material: CD4+ or CD8+ T cells sorted from blood, taken in a trial of the OX40 agonist ivuxolimab. This chain links TRBV7-9 with TRBJ2-7; D remains ambiguous. This clonotype was obtained from an adult with an advanced solid tumor such as melanoma, head and neck, liver or kidney cancer. CDR3 amino acids: CASSFSPAGDEQYF. CDR3 bases: TGTGCCAGCAGCTTTTCCCCGGCCGGAGACGAGCAGTACTTC.